The 26 T cell receptor beta chains reported below all come from one sample, sequenced in a study of blood T cell repertoires in COVID-19. Profiled with immunoSEQ multiplex PCR; TCRdb holds only in-frame clones, not every one. The sample lists fewer than 250,000 clones, under 90% occurring once. Sequencing used PBMCs or T cells enriched from blood (not recorded which). Source of these receptors: a woman in her fifties or sixties with acute COVID-19.

This clone has just one count. The chain uses TRBV29-1 and TRBJ2-7, with TRBD2 matching over 7 bases. Germline CDR1 reads SQVTM; CDR2 reads ANQGSEA. The CDR3 covers 14 residues. V gave up 6 bases and J gave up 4 bases; unmatched junction bases: 12. The CDR3 bases are TGCAGCGTCCGGACTAGTATAACTTCATACGAGCAGTACTTC. This translates into CSVRTSITSYEQYF.

The J gene is TRBJ2-7, the V gene TRBV12-3 or TRBV12-4; a possible D gene is TRBD1 (5 bases). This CDR3 has 12 residues. V lost 2 bases to trimming and J lost 7 bases, with 9 bases between them. The CDR3 protein is CASSLSQGEQYF. For the CDR3, the DNA is TGTGCCAGCAGTTTATCTCAGGGAGAGCAGTACTTC.

V usage is TRBV7-9 and J usage is TRBJ1-1, with 10 bases fitting TRBD1. The trim removed 3 bases at V and 1 base at J, leaving 2 bases unmatched. Germline CDR1 reads SEHNR; CDR2 reads FQNEAQ (reference sequence). The CDR3 has 15 residues. CDR3 bases: TGTGCCAGCAGCTTCGGACAGGGGGGGAACACTGAAGCTTTCTTT. Its translation is CASSFGQGGNTEAFF.

The chain recombines TRBV7-9 with TRBJ2-5, with 9 bases fitting TRBD2. The CDR3 consists of 13 residues. Germline-derived CDR1 and CDR2 are SEHNR and FQNEAQ (reference sequence). The V gene end was trimmed by 4 bases and the J gene end by 5 bases; junction bases not matched to a gene: 2. The CDR3 reads CASSSGLAETQYF. In DNA, the CDR3 is TGTGCCAGCAGCTCCGGACTAGCGGAGACCCAGTACTTC.

V is TRBV19 and J is TRBJ2-7; no definite D call. The germline V gene has CDR1 LNHDA and CDR2 SQIVND (reference sequence). The CDR3 covers 12 residues. Between the trimmed V and J ends, which lost 5 bases and 5 bases, there was a span of 10 bases. CDR3 sequence reads: CASSGLPDEQYF. The DNA of the CDR3 is TGTGCCAGTAGTGGGCTCCCGGACGAGCAGTACTTC.

This clone was seen a single time. The chain carries TRBV27 and TRBJ2-5, with a possible D match to TRBD2 (6 bases). Between the trimmed V and J ends, which lost 8 bases and 3 bases, there was a span of 19 bases. This CDR3 has 15 amino acids. The germline gives CDR1 MNHEY, CDR2 SMNVEV (reference sequence). In nucleotides, the CDR3 is TGTGCCAGCTGGAGGCCGGGAGCGGCGGAAGAGACCCAGTACTTC. It is translated as CASWRPGAAEETQYF.

V gene TRBV11-3 combines with J gene TRBJ2-5; the D gene is possibly TRBD2 (5 bases). The germline V gene has CDR1 SGHNT and CDR2 YENEEA. CDR3 size: 15 residues. With 1 base removed from V and 1 base from J, the gap between germline ends came to 10 bases. The CDR3 DNA sequence: TGTGCCAGCAGCTTAGTCCGGGGTGCCCAAGAGACCCAGTACTTC. Amino acid sequence: CASSLVRGAQETQYF.

The rearrangement links TRBV7-2 to TRBJ1-1; 7 bases align to TRBD1. Looked up from germline, CDR1 is SGHTA and CDR2 is FQGNSA. J gave up 1 base and V 6 bases, and 2 bases lay outside the gene matches. The CDR3 loop spans 13 amino acids. CDR3 sequence reads: CASRRQGNTEAFF. CDR3 bases: TGTGCCAGCAGACGACAGGGGAACACTGAAGCTTTCTTT. The variable domain in full, completed from reference TRBV7-2 and TRBJ1-1, reads GAGVSQSPSNKVTEKGKDVELRCDPISGHTALYWYRQSLGQGLEFLIYFQGNSAPDKSGLPSDRFSAERTGGSVSTLTIQRTQQEDSAVYLCASRRQGNTEAFFGQGTRLTVV.

In its sample, this clone was seen once. The J gene is TRBJ2-2, the V gene TRBV9, with a weak D call TRBD1 (6 bases). Deletions cut 3 bases from V and 1 base from J, with 22 bases between. The germline V gene has CDR1 SGDLS and CDR2 YYNGEE. The CDR3 consists of 19 residues. The CDR3 is CASSAMGKRTEVNTGELFF. The CDR3 nucleotides read TGTGCCAGCAGCGCAATGGGTAAAAGGACAGAAGTGAACACCGGGGAGCTGTTTTTT.

The V and J genes are TRBV10-3 and TRBJ1-2, with D possibly being TRBD1 (5 bases). V lost 3 bases and J 1 base, leaving 9 bases between the germline ends. Germline V CDR1 and CDR2: ENHRY, SYGVKD. The CDR3 covers 14 residues. CDR3 sequence (DNA): TGTGCCATCAGTGAAAGGGGTAGTAACTATGGCTACACCTTC. Protein sequence: CAISERGSNYGYTF.

The chain combines TRBV29-1 with TRBJ1-5, with 9 bases aligning to TRBD1. CDR3 length: 13 amino acids. The V gene's germline CDR1 is SQVTM and CDR2 ANQGSEA. Trimming at V came to 4 bases and at J to 3 bases, leaving 1 base not matched to a gene. DNA of the CDR3: TGCAGCGTTGGGGACAGGGACAATCAGCCCCAGCATTTT. It codes for CSVGDRDNQPQHF.

This chain links TRBV7-2 with TRBJ1-2, with D unresolved. The CDR3 runs to 14 residues. The germline V gene encodes CDR1 SGHTA and CDR2 FQGNSA. The germline V and J ends were trimmed by 1 base and 2 bases, with 8 bases remaining between them. The CDR3 sequence is CASSLDARNYGYTF. The CDR3 DNA is TGTGCCAGCAGCTTAGACGCCAGAAACTATGGCTACACCTTC.

V and J are TRBV24-1 and TRBJ2-3; 12 bases map to TRBD2. V dropped 9 bases and J dropped 6; count of bases not matched to a gene: 9. This CDR3 has 15 amino acids. Germline CDR1 is KGHDR and CDR2 is SFDVKD. The CDR3 reads CATQGGTSGWDTQYF. DNA of the CDR3: TGTGCCACCCAGGGAGGGACTAGCGGGTGGGATACGCAGTATTTT.

This chain links TRBV5-1 with TRBJ2-5; TRBD2 matches 13 bases. This CDR3 region has 14 residues. CDR1 SGHRS and CDR2 YFSETQ come from the germline V gene. With 5 bases clipped from V and 5 bases from J, the junction kept 3 bases outside the gene matches. The CDR3: CASRTSGGMETQYF. The CDR3 bases are TGCGCCAGCAGGACTAGCGGGGGGATGGAGACCCAGTACTTC.

The chain has TRBV7-9 and TRBJ1-1; D ambiguous. The CDR3 runs 12 residues. With 5 bases removed from V and 4 bases from J, the gap between germline ends came to 8 bases. CDR1 is SEHNR, CDR2 FQNEAQ, per germline (reference sequence). CDR3 amino acids: CASSLDFTEAFF. In DNA, the CDR3 is TGTGCCAGCAGCCTGGACTTCACTGAAGCTTTCTTT.

This chain connects TRBV28 to TRBJ1-2; D remains unclear. Germline-derived CDR1 and CDR2 are MDHEN and SYDVKM. The V end was cut by 4 bases, the J end by 8 bases, with 14 bases between. The CDR3 sequence is 13 residues long. The CDR3 protein is CASSSREGRGYTF. The CDR3 DNA reads TGTGCCAGCAGTTCCCGGGAAGGGAGGGGCTACACCTTC.

A few counts support this clone. J is TRBJ1-1 and V is TRBV19, with a weak D call TRBD1 (5 bases). Trimming stripped 1 base from V and 4 bases from J, with 22 bases between. The CDR3 sequence is 18 residues long. Germline loops: CDR1 LNHDA, CDR2 SQIVND (reference sequence). CDR3 DNA: TGTGCCAGTAGTATAGCACACGGACTGGGGGGTAAGGCCACTGAAGCTTTCTTT. It translates to CASSIAHGLGGKATEAFF.

The CDR3 DNA is TGCGCCAGCAGCTTGGCATGGAGCTCCTACGAGCAGTACTTC. Amino acids: CASSLAWSSYEQYF. The rearrangement links TRBV5-1 to TRBJ2-7; D is unresolved. The CDR3 sequence is 14 residues long. V was clipped by 0 bases and J by 0 bases, with 7 bases between them. Germline V gene sequence: CDR1 SGHRS, CDR2 YFSETQ.

The gene calls are TRBV4-1 and TRBJ1-6, with TRBD1 matching over 7 bases. Per germline, CDR1 MGHRA and CDR2 YSYEKL. The V and J ends lost 7 bases and 7 bases, in that order; junction bases with no gene match: 16. There are 17 residues in the CDR3. CDR3 sequence reads: CASTTAGGTAGNSPLHF. CDR3 nucleotides: TGCGCCAGCACCACGGCGGGCGGGACAGCAGGAAATTCACCCCTCCACTTT.

V and J are TRBV6-2 or TRBV6-3 and TRBJ1-1; the match to TRBD1 covers 8 bases. The germline CDR1 and CDR2 sequences are MNHEY and SVGEGT. CDR3 length equals 18 residues. After removal of 6 bases from V and 0 bases from J, the junction contained 15 bases not matched to a gene. The CDR3 coding sequence is TGTGCCAGCAGCTGGATGGGATACAGACAGGGGATGAACACTGAAGCTTTCTTT. Translating gives CASSWMGYRQGMNTEAFF.

The chain is built from TRBV5-5 and TRBJ2-2, with D perhaps TRBD1 (5 bases). The V end lost 4 bases, the J end lost 3 bases, and 13 bases lay between the germline ends. CDR1 is SGHKS and CDR2 is YYEKEE in the germline V gene (reference sequence). CDR3 size: 15 residues. The chain's CDR3 is CASSEQVEYTGELFF. Here the CDR3 DNA reads TGTGCCAGCAGCGAACAGGTGGAGTACACCGGGGAGCTGTTTTTT. The whole variable domain, filled in from reference TRBV5-5 and TRBJ2-2, reads DAGVTQSPTHLIKTRGQQVTLRCSPISGHKSVSWYQQVLGQGPQFIFQYYEKEERGRGNFPDRFSARQFPNYSSELNVNALLLGDSALYLCASSEQVEYTGELFFGEGSRLTVL.

The chain couples TRBV27 to TRBJ2-5; maybe TRBD1 (6 bases). V lost 8 bases to trimming and J lost 1 base, with 14 bases between them. Germline V gene sequence: CDR1 MNHEY, CDR2 SMNVEV (reference sequence). The CDR3 sequence is 14 residues long. As DNA, the CDR3 is TGTGCCAGCGGGATCGGGACACCCCAAGAGACCCAGTACTTC. Residues: CASGIGTPQETQYF.

A single count supports this clone. J is TRBJ2-7 and V is TRBV6-5; D may be TRBD2 (5 bases). V was trimmed by 7 bases and J by 6 bases, leaving 16 bases between them. The CDR3 is 13 amino acids. Germline V lookup: CDR1 MNHEY, CDR2 SVGAGI. The CDR3 sequence is CASNSGISLEQYF. The CDR3 nucleotides read TGTGCCAGCAATTCGGGGATCTCCCTCGAGCAGTACTTC.

The V gene is TRBV29-1, the J gene TRBJ2-2; the D gene is possibly TRBD1 (6 bases). CDR1 is SQVTM and CDR2 is ANQGSEA in the germline V gene. CDR3 length: 13 residues. V was cut by 3 bases and J by 1 base, with 6 bases left in between. CDR3 DNA sequence: TGCAGCGTTGACAGGGGGAACACCGGGGAGCTGTTTTTT. Its translation: CSVDRGNTGELFF.

J is TRBJ2-7 and V is TRBV21-1; TRBD1 was called by the table and not checked on the DNA. TRBV21-1 is annotated as a pseudogene. CDR3 length: 13 amino acids. The CDR3 loop reads CASPGHRDYEQYF. In DNA, the CDR3 is TGTGCCAGCCCGGGACATCGGGACTACGAGCAGTACTTC.

This clone was seen only once. This chain joins TRBV24-1 and TRBJ1-4, with unresolved D. V was cut by 2 bases and J by 0 bases, with 6 bases left in between. Germline V gives CDR1 KGHDR, CDR2 SFDVKD. The CDR3 is 15 amino acids. Here the CDR3 reads CATSDSHPTNEKLFF. CDR3 sequence (DNA): TGTGCCACCAGTGATTCACACCCAACTAATGAAAAACTGTTTTTT.